Following are 24 T cell receptor beta chains from one sample sequenced in a study of tumor-infiltrating lymphocytes in primary liver carcinoma. Total RNA amounting to roughly 0.5 ug was the source from which TCR beta cDNA was made with a constant-region primer. It was through three nested multiplex PCR rounds of slightly modified ARM-PCR that TCR beta libraries arose. Each of the first two PCR rounds ran roughly 9 cycles with TRBV1-TRBV30 forward and C-beta reverse primers. MiXCR, run by TCRdb on the multiplex PCR reads, gives a single entry per CDR3 protein. Counted here are 90,000 to 150,000 distinct CDR3 sequences, under 70% occurring once; the ten biggest clones make up over 6.5%. Without any cell sorting, 20-30 mg of bulk tissue yielded co-extracted RNA and DNA. Sequenced input: tumor-adjacent normal liver tissue. Every receptor here comes from a woman aged 55-69 years with primary liver carcinoma and hepatitis B virus infection.

This chain joins TRBV28 and TRBJ2-5; 7 nucleotides align to TRBD1. This CDR3 is 14 amino acids long. J was trimmed by 9 bases and V by 9 bases; bases with no gene match: 16. The germline V gene has CDR1 MDHEN and CDR2 SYDVKM. CDR3 amino acids: CASHRQGRAEAQYF. CDR3 nucleotides: TGTGCCAGTCACCGACAGGGTAGGGCGGAGGCCCAGTACTTC.

For this clonotype: One end of the junction does not line up with germline, which may come from a read error. V usage is TRBV11-2 and J usage is TRBJ2-3, with 8 bases lining up with TRBD2. The CDR3 has 17 amino acids. CDR1 and CDR2 from the germline V gene are SGHAT and FQNNGV. The CDR3 nucleotides read TGTGCCAACAGCACTAAGCGGGAGCCACTAAGAGCAGATACGCAGTATTTT. Amino acid sequence: CANSTKREPLRADTQYF.

This clonotype has only one observation. Germline is not matched at one junction end, which may reflect a read error. The chain has TRBV11-2 and TRBJ2-1; 11 bases agree with TRBD2. Germline V CDR1 and CDR2: SGHAT, FQNNGV. The CDR3 consists of 15 residues. CDR3 amino acids: CVSSLGTSGYNEQLF. CDR3 nucleotides: TGTGTCAGCAGCTTAGGGACTAGCGGTTACAATGAGCAACTCTTC.

This clonotype is classed as large. The rearrangement joins TRBV11-3 to TRBJ2-1; 9 bases fit TRBD2. The CDR3 sequence is 15 residues long. Per the germline V gene, CDR1 is SGHNT and CDR2 is YENEEA. V was clipped by 5 bases and J by 4 bases; unmatched bases: 6. In nucleotides, the CDR3 is TGTGCCAGCAGCCAGACTAGCGGAGTTTACAATGAGCAGTTCTTC. Its protein product is CASSQTSGVYNEQFF.

This sequence joins TRBV18 and TRBJ2-3, with 8 bases that match TRBD2. Trimming removed 4 bases from V and 5 bases from J; junction bases left unmatched: 11. Germline lookup yields CDR1 KGHSH and CDR2 LQKENI. There are 16 residues in the CDR3. CDR3 nucleotides: TGTGCCAGCTCACGGGCCCAGCGGGAGAACAGAGATACGCAGTATTTT. Protein product: CASSRAQRENRDTQYF.

Notes on this clonotype: Mismatch with germline at one junction end may stem from a read error. The V and J genes are TRBV6-1 and TRBJ2-3, with a possible D match to TRBD2 (5 bases). The CDR3 length is 13 residues. The germline gives CDR1 MNHNS, CDR2 SASEGT. For the CDR3, the DNA is TGTGCTAGCAGCCCGGGGAGAACAGATATGCAGTATTTT. Its translation: CASSPGRTDMQYF.

This clonotype rates as medium-sized. The chain employs TRBV11-2 and TRBJ2-3; D unresolved. This CDR3 region has 14 residues. Germline-derived CDR1 and CDR2 are SGHAT and FQNNGV. The V and J ends lost 1 base and 0 bases respectively, with 5 bases between them. CDR3 amino acids: CASSLVGSTDTQYF. As DNA, the CDR3 is TGTGCCAGCAGCTTAGTTGGGAGCACAGATACGCAGTATTTT.

This clonotype was counted ten times or more. The chain carries TRBV29-1 and TRBJ2-5; 9 bases map to TRBD2. The germline V gene has CDR1 SQVTM and CDR2 ANQGSEA. V lost 0 bases and J lost 5; bases outside the gene matches: 7. This CDR3 is built from 15 residues. DNA for the CDR3: TGCAGCGTTGAAGACGCGGGAGGGCCTAGGGAGACCCAGTACTTC. Residues: CSVEDAGGPRETQYF.

Points on this clonotype: The CDR3 does not end in the conserved phenylalanine or tryptophan, so this is likely a read error. The rearrangement links TRBV5-4 to TRBJ2-4; D is uncertain. From germline, CDR1 is SGHNT and CDR2 YYREEE (reference sequence). The CDR3 runs to 13 residues. The CDR3: CASSLVRENIQYL. The CDR3 bases are TGTGCCAGTAGCTTGGTTCGGGAAAACATTCAGTACTTA.

The chain recombines TRBV11-2 with TRBJ2-1; TRBD1 is a possible D gene (6 bases). The CDR3 extends over 17 amino acids. Per germline, CDR1 SGHAT and CDR2 FQNNGV. V was cut by 0 bases and J by 8 bases, with 20 bases left in between. The CDR3 coding sequence is TGTGCCAGCAGCTTAGATAAACAGGGTATAGCCTGCGATGAGCAGTTCTTC. Its translation is CASSLDKQGIACDEQFF.

As for this clonotype: This sequence may be a read error, since a much larger clone differs from it by one base. This sequence joins TRBV30 and TRBJ2-7; 7 bases align to TRBD1. The CDR3 is 14 amino acids. The germline V gene has CDR1 GTSNPN and CDR2 SVGIG (reference sequence). Germline trimming cut 0 bases from V and 5 bases from J; bases unmatched to any gene: 7. The DNA of the CDR3 is TGTGCCTGGAGTGTACAGGGGAAAGCCGACGAGCAGTACTTC. Its translation: CAWSVQGKADEQYF.

Of note for this clonotype: At one of its ends the junction is not consistent with the germline gene, which may arise from a read error. The rearrangement joins TRBV5-1 to TRBJ2-3; perhaps TRBD2 as D (5 bases). The germline gives CDR1 SGHRS, CDR2 YFSETQ. This CDR3 is 13 amino acids long. This CDR3 is CASSVTPMRAQYF. The CDR3 nucleotides are TGCGCTAGCAGCGTGACACCTATGAGGGCGCAGTATTTT.

This clonotype was observed at least ten times. The chain employs TRBV29-1 and TRBJ2-6; 10 positions agree with TRBD1. Per the germline V gene, CDR1 is SQVTM and CDR2 is ANQGSEA. The junction had 5 bases not matched to a gene; V was cut back by 6 bases and J by 0 bases. The length of the CDR3 is 16 residues. CDR3 sequence reads: CSVRGQGSSGANVLTF. The CDR3 DNA follows: TGCAGCGTCCGGGGACAGGGGAGCTCTGGGGCCAACGTCCTGACTTTC. Full variable domain (remainder filled in from reference TRBV29-1 and TRBJ2-6): SAVISQKPSRDICQRGTSLTIQCQVDSQVTMMFWYRQQPGQSLTLIATANQGSEATYESGFVIDKFPISRPNLTFSTLTVSNMSPEDSSIYLCSVRGQGSSGANVLTFGAGSRLTVL.

With regard to this clonotype: At one of its ends the junction is not consistent with the germline gene, which may arise from a read error. V is TRBV4-2 and J is TRBJ2-1; the D gene is possibly TRBD2 (6 bases). This CDR3 has 15 residues. CDR1 and CDR2 from the germline V gene are LGHNA and YNFKEQ. The DNA for the CDR3 is TGTGCCAGCAGCCAAGAACTGGCGCGCGGGGATGAGCAGATCTTC. Its protein is CASSQELARGDEQIF.

This clonotype ranks as medium-sized. The chain combines TRBV11-2 with TRBJ2-7; 13 nucleotides agree with TRBD2. The CDR3 is 16 residues long. After removal of 1 base from V and 3 bases from J, the junction contained 3 bases not matched to a gene. Germline V gene lookup returns CDR1 SGHAT and CDR2 FQNNGV. DNA for the CDR3: TGTGCCAGCAGCTTAGGAGGACTAGCGGGGGTCTACGAGCAGTACTTC. It codes for CASSLGGLAGVYEQYF.

A remark on this clonotype: A junction boundary mismatches the germline segment, possibly from a read error. The V and J genes are TRBV11-1 and TRBJ1-1; 10 bases match TRBD1. CDR3 size: 13 residues. Germline V CDR1 and CDR2: SGHAT, FQDESV (reference sequence). DNA of the CDR3: TGTGCCGGCAGTTGGGACAGGGGTACTGAAGCTTACTTT. Its protein product is CAGSWDRGTEAYF.

Turning to this clonotype: The junction does not match germline at one end; this may be a read error. This chain links TRBV11-2 with TRBJ2-1; 10 bases are shared with TRBD2. The CDR3 extends over 14 amino acids. Germline CDR1 SGHAT, CDR2 FQNNGV. CDR3 protein: CASGWTSGYNEQFF. CDR3 DNA sequence: TGTGCCAGCGGCTGGACTAGCGGTTACAATGAGCAGTTCTTT.

This clonotype was picked up a small number of times. A read error may be the cause here, since a much bigger clone is one base away. The CDR3 end shows no conserved phenylalanine or tryptophan, and so a read error is likely. The chain recombines TRBV14 with TRBJ2-3, with no clear D. This CDR3 is built from 12 residues. CDR1 and CDR2 (germline): SGHDN, FVKESK. V shed 2 bases and J shed 9 bases, with 9 bases lying between them. The CDR3 protein is CASSQPGRTQYS. The DNA for the CDR3 is TGTGCCAGCAGCCAACCGGGTAGGACGCAGTATTCT.

Comment on this clonotype: Without the conserved terminal phenylalanine or tryptophan, this CDR3 likely stems from a read error. The chain is built from TRBV4-1 and TRBJ2-2; the match to TRBD2 covers 7 bases. Germline V gene sequence: CDR1 MGHRA, CDR2 YSYEKL. The CDR3 covers 15 residues. The CDR3 is CASSQEGGRTGVLFS. The CDR3 DNA reads TGCGCCAGCAGCCAAGAAGGCGGGAGAACCGGGGTGCTGTTTTCT.

Worth noting for this clonotype: One junction end does not reproduce the germline sequence, and a read error may be involved. The V call is TRBV6-1, the J call TRBJ2-5, with D possibly matching TRBD1 (6 bases). The CDR3 is 15 residues long. Germline V gene lookup returns CDR1 MNHNS and CDR2 SASEGT. In DNA, the CDR3 is TGTGTCAGCAGTAGTCGGGACAAACAACAAGAGACCCAGTACTTC. This sequence encodes CVSSSRDKQQETQYF.

As to this clonotype: Since the CDR3 does not end with the conserved phenylalanine or tryptophan, this likely comes from a read error. The gene calls are TRBV7-8 and TRBJ2-5; a weak D match, TRBD1 (6 bases). Germline lookup yields CDR1 SGHVS and CDR2 FQNEAQ. The CDR3 has 15 amino acids. The CDR3 DNA sequence: TGTGCCAGTAGCTTTCGGCAGGGGCCGTCGGAGACCCAGTACCTC. Residues: CASSFRQGPSETQYL.

About this clonotype itself: Sequence at one end of the junction differs from germline and may be a read error. The chain has TRBV4-2 and TRBJ2-7; D tentatively reads TRBD1 or TRBD2 (5 bases each). CDR1 is LGHNA, CDR2 YNFKEQ, per germline. There are 16 residues in the CDR3. For the CDR3, the DNA is TGTGACAGCAGCCAAGGGATCGGGGACGGACCCTACGAGCATTACTTC. As protein: CDSSQGIGDGPYEHYF.

With regard to this clonotype: Germline is not matched at one junction end, which may reflect a read error. The chain couples TRBV5-1 to TRBJ2-2, with 8 nucleotides matching TRBD2. Germline CDR1 and CDR2: SGHRS and YFSETQ. CDR3 length: 17 amino acids. The CDR3 DNA reads TGTGCCAGCAGCCCCGGGACTAGAGGGAGTATCACCGGGGAGCTGTTTTTT. Protein: CASSPGTRGSITGELFF.

Concerning this clonotype: A read error is likely, as this CDR3 ends without the conserved phenylalanine or tryptophan. Because the CDR3's place on the DNA is in doubt, the DNA is left out and the CDR3 is given as listed by TCRdb. The V and J genes are TRBV13 and TRBJ2-1. The CDR3 adds up to 12 amino acids, both ends counted. Germline V gene lookup returns CDR1 PRHDT and CDR2 FYEKMQ (reference sequence). The CDR3 sequence is CVSSLGADLRFL.